This TCR beta chain was identified during a study of chemoradiotherapy in HPV16-positive cancers (dated by TCRdb to 2021 to 2024). For the wider study: Candidate HPV-specific T-cell clones and common TCR motifs were defined through functional T-cell assays on cells from a couple of HPV16-positive patients. Whether T-cell immunity against the HPV oncoproteins E6 and E7 changes during chemoradiotherapy and whether survival is affected by this immunity were examined in the study. TCR repertoires from roughly 87 patients with HPV-related cancers were then used to track the candidate HPV-specific TCRs and motifs.

Of note for this clone: What antigen it recognizes has not been identified. There are no base qualities to consult, and no much larger clone falls within one base.

On the study overall, not on this receptor specifically: Expansion of candidate HPV-specific clones and E7-related TCR motifs was observed in the tumor microenvironment during treatment, whereas no such expansion was observed for non-HPV-specific T cells. Improved recurrence-free survival in HPV16-positive patients was associated with expansion of HPV-responsive T cells during chemoradiotherapy. The survival association was reported for HPV16-positive patients, and the functional definition of HPV-specific T cells was derived from only two HPV16-positive patients.

The method was the immunoSEQ multiplex PCR assay. Held by TCRdb, this immuneACCESS table contains in-frame sequences only and omits some clones. Under half of the omission traces to an unresolved V gene where checked; the cause of the rest is unknown. The sample profile shows fewer than 3,000 clones; roughly 89% of them were found once. The ten most abundant clones make up 4% to 4.5% of the sample. Repertoires were sampled repeatedly over the course of chemoradiotherapy, so clonal expansion could be followed in the tumor microenvironment. The sequence came from a human donor with HPV-associated anogenital cancer. The input for sequencing was tumor tissue, taken from a patient who underwent chemoradiotherapy.

The nucleotide sequence is given as TGTGCCTGGAGTGTAATGGGGCGACTGGGGGAAAAACTGTTTTTT. The translation is CAWSVMGRLGEKLFF. The V gene is TRBV30 and the J gene is TRBJ1-4; a weak D assignment points to TRBD1 (5 bases agree). CDR1 and CDR2 are read off the germline V gene (reference sequence) as GTSNPN and SVGIG. The CDR3 covers 15 residues, taking in both the cysteine and the phenylalanine. CDR3 DNA only is kept here, 45 bases in frame from base 1. V gives up 0 bases and J gives up 8 bases, and the segment between their germline ends measures 16 bases. When the CDR3 is completed using the reference TRBV30 and TRBJ1-4 genes on either side, the full variable domain is SQTIHQWPATLVQPVGSPLSLECTVEGTSNPNLYWYRQAAGRGLQLLFYSVGIGQISSEVPQNLSASRPQDRQFILSSKKLLLSDSGFYLCAWSVMGRLGEKLFFGSGTQLSVL.